This T cell receptor (beta chain) comes out of a study of blood T cell repertoires in COVID-19. Study overall: The analysed material was cDNA or gDNA that came from T cells, B-cell-depleted T cells, or PBMCs.

Per the study methods: Amplification of reference gene primers was used by the study to estimate nucleated cell counts. This table comes from immunoSEQ multiplex PCR, and its TCRdb copy is limited to in-frame clones, with some not included. Clone size and the V and J calls come from that table; the DNA yielded D and trimming. The sample carries 180,000 or so clones, roughly 88% recorded once. V shed 3 bases and J shed 4 bases, with 4 bases lying between them. The CDR3 covers 12 residues. Study members were between about 18 and 90 years old and lived in 24 US regions. Resolution of symptoms, clearance, or two negative PCRs was present in recovered Cohort 3 donors.

Sequencing was done on a sample of PBMCs or T cells enriched from blood (not recorded which). The J gene is TRBJ1-3, the V gene TRBV12-3 or TRBV12-4; no reliable D call. The TCR comes from a woman aged 55-70 years who had recovered from COVID-19. The DNA of the CDR3 is TGTGCCAGCAGTTTCCCAGGAAACACCATATATTTT. It translates to CASSFPGNTIYF.